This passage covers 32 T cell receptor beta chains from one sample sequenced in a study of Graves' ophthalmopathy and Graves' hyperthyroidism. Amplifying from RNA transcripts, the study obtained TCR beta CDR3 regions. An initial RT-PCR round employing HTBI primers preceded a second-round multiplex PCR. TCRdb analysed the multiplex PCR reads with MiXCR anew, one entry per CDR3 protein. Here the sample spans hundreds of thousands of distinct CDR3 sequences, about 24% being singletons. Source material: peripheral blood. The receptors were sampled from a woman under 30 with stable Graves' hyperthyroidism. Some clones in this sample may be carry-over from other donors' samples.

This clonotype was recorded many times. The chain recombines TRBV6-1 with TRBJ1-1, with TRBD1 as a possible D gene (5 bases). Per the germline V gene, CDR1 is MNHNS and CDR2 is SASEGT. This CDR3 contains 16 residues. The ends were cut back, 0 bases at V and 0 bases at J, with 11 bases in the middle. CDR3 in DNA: TGTGCCAGCAGTGAAGCTACAGGTTTGATGAACACTGAAGCTTTCTTT. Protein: CASSEATGLMNTEAFF.

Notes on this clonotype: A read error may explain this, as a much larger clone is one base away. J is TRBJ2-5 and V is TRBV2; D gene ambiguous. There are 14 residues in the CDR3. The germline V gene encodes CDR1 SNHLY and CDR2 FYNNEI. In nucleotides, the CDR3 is TGTGCCAGCAGTGAAGAATGGCAGAAAGAGACCCGGTACTTC. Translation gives CASSEEWQKETRYF.

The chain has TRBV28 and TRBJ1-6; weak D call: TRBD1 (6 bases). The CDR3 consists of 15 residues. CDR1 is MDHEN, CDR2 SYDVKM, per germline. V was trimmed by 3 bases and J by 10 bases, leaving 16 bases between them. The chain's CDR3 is CASSFLTGMGSPLHF. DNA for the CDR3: TGTGCCAGCAGTTTCCTAACAGGGATGGGGTCACCCCTCCACTTT.

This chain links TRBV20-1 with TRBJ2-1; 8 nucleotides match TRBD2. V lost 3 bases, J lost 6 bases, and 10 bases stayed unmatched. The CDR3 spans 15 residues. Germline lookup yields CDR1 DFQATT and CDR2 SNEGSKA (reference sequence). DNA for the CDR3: TGCAGTGCTAGGCGTACGGGGGGGGGCGTCAATGAGCAGTTCTTC. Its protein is CSARRTGGGVNEQFF.

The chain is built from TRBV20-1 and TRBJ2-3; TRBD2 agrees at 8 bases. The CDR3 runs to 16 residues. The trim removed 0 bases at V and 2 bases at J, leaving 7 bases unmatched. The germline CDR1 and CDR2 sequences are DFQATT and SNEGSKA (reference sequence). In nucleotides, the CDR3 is TGCAGTGCTAGAGATCCCTTAGCGGGATACACAGATACGCAGTATTTT. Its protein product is CSARDPLAGYTDTQYF.

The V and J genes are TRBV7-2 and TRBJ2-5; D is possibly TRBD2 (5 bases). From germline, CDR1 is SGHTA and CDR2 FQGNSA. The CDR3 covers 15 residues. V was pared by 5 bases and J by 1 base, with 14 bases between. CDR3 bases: TGTGCCAGCAGCCGGGGTGGGTCAGGCCAAGAGACCCAGTACTTC. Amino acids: CASSRGGSGQETQYF. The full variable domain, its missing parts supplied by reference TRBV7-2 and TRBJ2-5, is GAGVSQSPSNKVTEKGKDVELRCDPISGHTALYWYRQSLGQGLEFLIYFQGNSAPDKSGLPSDRFSAERTGGSVSTLTIQRTQQEDSAVYLCASSRGGSGQETQYFGPGTRLLVL.

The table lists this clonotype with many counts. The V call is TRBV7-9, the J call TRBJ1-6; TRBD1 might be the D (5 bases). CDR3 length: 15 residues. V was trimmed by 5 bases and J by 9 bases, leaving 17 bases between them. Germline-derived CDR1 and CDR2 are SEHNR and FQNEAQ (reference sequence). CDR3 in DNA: TGTGCCAGCAGCCCGAGTTCCAGGGTGATTTCACCCCTCCACTTT. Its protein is CASSPSSRVISPLHF. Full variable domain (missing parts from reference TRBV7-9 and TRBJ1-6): DTGVSQNPRHKITKRGQNVTFRCDPISEHNRLYWYRQTLGQGPEFLTYFQNEAQLEKSRLLSDRFSAERPKGSFSTLEIQRTEQGDSAMYLCASSPSSRVISPLHFGNGTRLTVT.

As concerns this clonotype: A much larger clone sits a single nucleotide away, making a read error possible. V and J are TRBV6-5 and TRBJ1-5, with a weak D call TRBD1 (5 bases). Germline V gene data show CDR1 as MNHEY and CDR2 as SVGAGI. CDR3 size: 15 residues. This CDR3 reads CASIYSSQGGQPQHF. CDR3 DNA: TGTGCCAGCATTTACTCTTCGCAGGGTGGGCAGCCCCAGCATTTT.

CDR3 in DNA: TGCAGCGTTGTAGGGGGCGGAAGCTATGGCTACACCTTC. This codes for CSVVGGGSYGYTF. V is TRBV29-1 and J is TRBJ1-2, with 7 bases lining up with TRBD1. The germline V gene has CDR1 SQVTM and CDR2 ANQGSEA. The CDR3 loop spans 13 amino acids. V was clipped by 4 bases and J by 4 bases; unmatched bases: 6.

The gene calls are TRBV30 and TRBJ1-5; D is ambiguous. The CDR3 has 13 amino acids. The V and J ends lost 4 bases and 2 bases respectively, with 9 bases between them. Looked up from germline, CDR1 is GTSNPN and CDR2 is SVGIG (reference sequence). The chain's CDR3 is CAWTGGGNQPQHF. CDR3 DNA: TGTGCCTGGACTGGCGGGGGCAATCAGCCCCAGCATTTT.

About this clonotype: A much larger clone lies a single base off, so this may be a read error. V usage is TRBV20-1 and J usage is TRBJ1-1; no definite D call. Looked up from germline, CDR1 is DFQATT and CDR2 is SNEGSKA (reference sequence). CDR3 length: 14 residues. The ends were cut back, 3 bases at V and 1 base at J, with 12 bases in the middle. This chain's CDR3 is CSASYPIRNTEAFF. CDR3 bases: TGCAGTGCTAGTTATCCGATACGGAACACTGAAGCTTTCTTT.

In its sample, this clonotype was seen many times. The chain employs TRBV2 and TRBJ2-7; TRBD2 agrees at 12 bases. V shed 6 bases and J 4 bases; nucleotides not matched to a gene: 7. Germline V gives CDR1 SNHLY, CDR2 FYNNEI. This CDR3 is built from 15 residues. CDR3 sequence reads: CASSQGLAGFYEQYF. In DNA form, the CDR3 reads TGTGCCAGCAGCCAAGGACTAGCGGGATTTTACGAGCAGTACTTC. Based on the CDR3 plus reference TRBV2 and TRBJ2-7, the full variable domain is EPEVTQTPSHQVTQMGQEVILRCVPISNHLYFYWYRQILGQKVEFLVSFYNNEISEKSEIFDDQFSVERPDGSNFTLKIRSTKLEDSAMYFCASSQGLAGFYEQYFGPGTRLTVT.

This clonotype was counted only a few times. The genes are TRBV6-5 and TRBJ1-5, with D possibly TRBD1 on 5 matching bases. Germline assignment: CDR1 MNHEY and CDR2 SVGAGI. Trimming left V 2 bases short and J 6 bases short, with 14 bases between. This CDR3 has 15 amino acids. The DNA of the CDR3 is TGTGCCAGCAGTTACAGGTCCCGGCAGGGTCAGCCCCAGCATTTT. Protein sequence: CASSYRSRQGQPQHF.

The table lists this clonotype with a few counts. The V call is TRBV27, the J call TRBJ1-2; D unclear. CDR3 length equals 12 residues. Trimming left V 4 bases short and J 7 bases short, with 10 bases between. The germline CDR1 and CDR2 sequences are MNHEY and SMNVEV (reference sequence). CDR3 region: CASSSSQGGYTF. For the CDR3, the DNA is TGTGCCAGCAGTTCATCCCAAGGTGGCTACACCTTC.

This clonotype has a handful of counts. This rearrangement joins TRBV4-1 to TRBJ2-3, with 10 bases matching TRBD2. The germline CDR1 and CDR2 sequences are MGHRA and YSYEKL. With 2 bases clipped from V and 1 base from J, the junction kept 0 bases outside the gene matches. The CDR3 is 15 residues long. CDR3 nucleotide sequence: TGCGCCAGCAGCCAAACTAGCGGGGGCACAGATACGCAGTATTTT. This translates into CASSQTSGGTDTQYF.

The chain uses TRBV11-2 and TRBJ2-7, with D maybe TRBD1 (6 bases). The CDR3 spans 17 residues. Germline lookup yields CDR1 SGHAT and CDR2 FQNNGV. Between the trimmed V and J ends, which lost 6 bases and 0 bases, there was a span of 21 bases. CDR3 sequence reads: CASSLTVWGPNSYEQYF. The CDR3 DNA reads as TGTGCCAGCAGTTTGACGGTATGGGGGCCTAACTCCTACGAGCAGTACTTC.

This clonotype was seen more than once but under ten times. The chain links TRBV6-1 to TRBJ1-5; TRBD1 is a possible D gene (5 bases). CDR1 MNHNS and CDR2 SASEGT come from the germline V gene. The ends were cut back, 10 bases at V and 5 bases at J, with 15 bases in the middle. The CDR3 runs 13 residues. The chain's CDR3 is CATGPQGDQPQHF. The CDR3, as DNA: TGTGCCACCGGCCCCCAGGGAGATCAGCCCCAGCATTTT.

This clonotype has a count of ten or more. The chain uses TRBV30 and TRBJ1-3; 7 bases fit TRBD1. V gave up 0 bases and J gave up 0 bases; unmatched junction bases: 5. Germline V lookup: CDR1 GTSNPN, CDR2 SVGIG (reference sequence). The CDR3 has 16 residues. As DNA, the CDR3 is TGTGCCTGGAGTGTATCGGACAGGTCCTCTGGAAACACCATATATTTT. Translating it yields CAWSVSDRSSGNTIYF.

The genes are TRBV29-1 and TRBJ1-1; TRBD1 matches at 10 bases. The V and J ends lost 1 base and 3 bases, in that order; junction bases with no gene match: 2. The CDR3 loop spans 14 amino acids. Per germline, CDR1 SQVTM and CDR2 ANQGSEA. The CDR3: CSVEGQGADTEAFF. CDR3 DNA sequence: TGCAGCGTTGAAGGACAGGGGGCGGACACTGAAGCTTTCTTT. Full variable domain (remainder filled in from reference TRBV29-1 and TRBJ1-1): SAVISQKPSRDICQRGTSLTIQCQVDSQVTMMFWYRQQPGQSLTLIATANQGSEATYESGFVIDKFPISRPNLTFSTLTVSNMSPEDSSIYLCSVEGQGADTEAFFGQGTRLTVV.

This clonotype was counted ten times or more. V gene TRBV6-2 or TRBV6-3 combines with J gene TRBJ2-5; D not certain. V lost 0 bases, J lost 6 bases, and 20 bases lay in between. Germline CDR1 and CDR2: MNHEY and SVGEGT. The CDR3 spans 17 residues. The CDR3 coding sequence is TGTGCCAGCAGTTACTCGACCGTAGGAGCGTTTGTGAAGACCCAGTACTTC. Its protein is CASSYSTVGAFVKTQYF.

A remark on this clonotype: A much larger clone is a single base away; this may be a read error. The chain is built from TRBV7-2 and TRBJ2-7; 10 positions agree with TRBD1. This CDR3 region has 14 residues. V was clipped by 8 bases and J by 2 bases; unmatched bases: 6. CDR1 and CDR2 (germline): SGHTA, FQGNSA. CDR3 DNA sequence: TGTGCCAGCTGCGGGGACAGGGGCCCCTACGAGCAGTACTTC. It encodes CASCGDRGPYEQYF. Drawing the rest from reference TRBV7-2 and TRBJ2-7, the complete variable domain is GAGVSQSPSNKVTEKGKDVELRCDPISGHTALYWYRQSLGQGLEFLIYFQGNSAPDKSGLPSDRFSAERTGGSVSTLTIQRTQQEDSAVYLCASCGDRGPYEQYFGPGTRLTVT.

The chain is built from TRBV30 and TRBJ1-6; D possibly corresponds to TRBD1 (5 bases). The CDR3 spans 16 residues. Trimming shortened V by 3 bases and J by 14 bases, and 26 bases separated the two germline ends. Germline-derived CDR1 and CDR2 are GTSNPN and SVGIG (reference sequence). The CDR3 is CAWRDGRKADRFTLHF. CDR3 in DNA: TGTGCCTGGAGGGATGGCCGCAAAGCAGACAGATTCACCCTCCACTTT.

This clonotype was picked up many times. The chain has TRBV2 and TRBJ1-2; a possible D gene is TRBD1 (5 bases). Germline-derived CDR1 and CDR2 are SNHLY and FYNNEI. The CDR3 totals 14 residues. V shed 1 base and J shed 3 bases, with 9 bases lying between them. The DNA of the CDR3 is TGTGCCAGCAGTGAAGTTAGGGGACACTATGGCTACACCTTC. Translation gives CASSEVRGHYGYTF.

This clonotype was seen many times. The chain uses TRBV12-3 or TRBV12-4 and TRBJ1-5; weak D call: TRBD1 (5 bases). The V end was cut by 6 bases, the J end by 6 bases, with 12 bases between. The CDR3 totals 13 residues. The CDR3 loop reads CASRSRVGQPQHF. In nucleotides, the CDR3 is TGTGCCAGCAGGAGCAGGGTGGGTCAGCCCCAGCATTTT.

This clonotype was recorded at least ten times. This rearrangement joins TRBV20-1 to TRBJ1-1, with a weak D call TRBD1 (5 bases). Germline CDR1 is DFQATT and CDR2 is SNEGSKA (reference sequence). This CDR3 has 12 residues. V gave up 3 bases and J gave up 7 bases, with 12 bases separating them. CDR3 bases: TGCAGTGCTAGGGAGGGGTGGGATGAAGCTTTCTTT. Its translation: CSAREGWDEAFF.

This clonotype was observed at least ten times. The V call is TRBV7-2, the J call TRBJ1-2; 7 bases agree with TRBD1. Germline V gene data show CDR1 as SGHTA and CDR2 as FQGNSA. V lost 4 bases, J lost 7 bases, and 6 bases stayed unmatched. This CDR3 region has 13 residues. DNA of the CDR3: TGTGCCAGCAGCTCGTTAGACAGGGCTGGCTACACCTTC. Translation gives CASSSLDRAGYTF.

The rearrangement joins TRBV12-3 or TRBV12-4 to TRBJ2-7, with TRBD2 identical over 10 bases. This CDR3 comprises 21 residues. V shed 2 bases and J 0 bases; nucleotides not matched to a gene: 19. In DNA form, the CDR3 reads TGTGCCAGCAGTTTACTGGGTTTCAATTGGGCTAGCGGGGGCTACTCCTACGAGCAGTACTTC. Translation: CASSLLGFNWASGGYSYEQYF.

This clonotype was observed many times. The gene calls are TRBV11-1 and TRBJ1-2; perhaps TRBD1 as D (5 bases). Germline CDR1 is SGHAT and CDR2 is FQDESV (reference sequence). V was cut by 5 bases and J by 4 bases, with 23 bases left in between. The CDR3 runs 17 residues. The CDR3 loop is CASSRGQGGAVGYGYTF. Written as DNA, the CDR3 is TGTGCCAGCAGCCGTGGCCAGGGAGGGGCTGTCGGCTATGGCTACACCTTC.

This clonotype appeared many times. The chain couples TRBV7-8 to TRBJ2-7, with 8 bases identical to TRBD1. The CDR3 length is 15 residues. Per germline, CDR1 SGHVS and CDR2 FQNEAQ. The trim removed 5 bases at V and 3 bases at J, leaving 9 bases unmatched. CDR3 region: CASSLRGQLGYEQYF. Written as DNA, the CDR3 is TGTGCCAGCAGCCTCAGGGGGCAATTGGGCTACGAGCAGTACTTC.

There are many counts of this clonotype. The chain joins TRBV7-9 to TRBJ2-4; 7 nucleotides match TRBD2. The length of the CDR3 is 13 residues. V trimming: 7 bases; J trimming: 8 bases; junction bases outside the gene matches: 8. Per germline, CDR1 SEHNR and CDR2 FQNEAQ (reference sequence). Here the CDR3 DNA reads TGTGCCAGCACCCCAGGGAGGGGTGACATTCAGTACTTC. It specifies CASTPGRGDIQYF.

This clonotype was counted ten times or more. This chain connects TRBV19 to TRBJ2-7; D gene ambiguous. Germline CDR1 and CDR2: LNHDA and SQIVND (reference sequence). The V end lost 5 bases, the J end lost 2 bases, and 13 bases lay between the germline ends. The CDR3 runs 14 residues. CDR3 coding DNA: TGTGCCAGTAGTCAACCATGGCAGCCCTACGAGCAGTACTTC. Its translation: CASSQPWQPYEQYF.

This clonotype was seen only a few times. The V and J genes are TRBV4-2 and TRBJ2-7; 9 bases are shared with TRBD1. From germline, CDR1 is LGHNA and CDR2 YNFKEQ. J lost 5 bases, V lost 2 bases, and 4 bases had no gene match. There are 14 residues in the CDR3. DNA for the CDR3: TGTGCCAGCAGCCAACGGGGACAGGGTGACGAGCAGTACTTC. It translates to CASSQRGQGDEQYF.